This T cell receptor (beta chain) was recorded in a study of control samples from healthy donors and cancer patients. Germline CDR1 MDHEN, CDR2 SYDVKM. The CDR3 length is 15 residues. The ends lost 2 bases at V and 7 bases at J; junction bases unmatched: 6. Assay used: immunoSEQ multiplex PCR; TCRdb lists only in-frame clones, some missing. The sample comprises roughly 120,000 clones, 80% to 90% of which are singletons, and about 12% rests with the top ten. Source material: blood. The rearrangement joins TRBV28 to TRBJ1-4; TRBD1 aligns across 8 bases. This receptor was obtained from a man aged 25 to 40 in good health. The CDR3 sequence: CASSLEGQGGEKLFF. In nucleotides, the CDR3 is TGTGCCAGCAGTTTAGAAGGACAGGGCGGTGAAAAACTGTTTTTT. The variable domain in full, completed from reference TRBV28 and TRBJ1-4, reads DVKVTQSSRYLVKRTGEKVFLECVQDMDHENMFWYRQDPGLGLRLIYFSYDVKMKEKGDIPEGYSVSREKKERFSLILESASTNQTSMYLCASSLEGQGGEKLFFGSGTQLSVL.